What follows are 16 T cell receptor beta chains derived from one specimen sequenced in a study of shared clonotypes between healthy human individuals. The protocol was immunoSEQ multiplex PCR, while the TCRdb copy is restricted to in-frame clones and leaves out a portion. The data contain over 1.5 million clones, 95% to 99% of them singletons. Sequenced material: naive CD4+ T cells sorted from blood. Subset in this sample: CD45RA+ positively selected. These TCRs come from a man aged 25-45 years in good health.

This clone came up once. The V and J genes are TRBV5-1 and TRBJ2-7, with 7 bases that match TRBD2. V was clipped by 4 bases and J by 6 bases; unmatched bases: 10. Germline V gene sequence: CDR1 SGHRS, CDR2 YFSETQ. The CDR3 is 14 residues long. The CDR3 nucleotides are TGCGCCAGCAGCATATTAGCGGGTTCATCCGAGCAGTACTTC. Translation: CASSILAGSSEQYF. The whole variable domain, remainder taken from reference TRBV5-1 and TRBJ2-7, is KAGVTQTPRYLIKTRGQQVTLSCSPISGHRSVSWYQQTPGQGLQFLFEYFSETQRNKGNFPGRFSGRQFSNSRSEMNVSTLELGDSALYLCASSILAGSSEQYFGPGTRLTVT.

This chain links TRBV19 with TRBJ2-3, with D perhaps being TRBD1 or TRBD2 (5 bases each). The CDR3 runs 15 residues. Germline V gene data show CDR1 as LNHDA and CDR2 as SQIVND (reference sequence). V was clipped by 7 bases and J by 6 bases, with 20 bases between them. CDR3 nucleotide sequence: TGTGCCAGTACCTCCCCAGGGAGCTCCACGGATACGCAGTATTTT. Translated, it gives CASTSPGSSTDTQYF. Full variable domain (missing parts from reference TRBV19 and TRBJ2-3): DGGITQSPKYLFRKEGQNVTLSCEQNLNHDAMYWYRQDPGQGLRLIYYSQIVNDFQKGDIAEGYSVSREKKESFPLTVTSAQKNPTAFYLCASTSPGSSTDTQYFGPGTRLTVL.

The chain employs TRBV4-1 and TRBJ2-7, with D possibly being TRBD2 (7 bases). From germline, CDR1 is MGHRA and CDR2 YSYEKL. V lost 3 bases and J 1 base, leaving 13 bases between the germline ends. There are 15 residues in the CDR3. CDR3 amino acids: CASSHPRGASYEQYF. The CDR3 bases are TGCGCCAGCAGCCACCCTCGGGGGGCTTCCTACGAGCAGTACTTC.

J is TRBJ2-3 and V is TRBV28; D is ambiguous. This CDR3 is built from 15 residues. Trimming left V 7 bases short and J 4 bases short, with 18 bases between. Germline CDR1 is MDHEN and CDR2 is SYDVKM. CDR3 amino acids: CASTLSPTRADTQYF. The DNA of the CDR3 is TGTGCCAGCACCTTATCCCCCACTCGTGCAGATACGCAGTATTTT.

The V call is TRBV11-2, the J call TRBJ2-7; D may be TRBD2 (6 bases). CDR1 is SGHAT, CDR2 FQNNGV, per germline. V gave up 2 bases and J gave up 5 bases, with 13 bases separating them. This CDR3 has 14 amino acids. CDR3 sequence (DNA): TGTGCCAGCAGCTTAACAAAGCGGGTCGACGAGCAGTACTTC. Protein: CASSLTKRVDEQYF.

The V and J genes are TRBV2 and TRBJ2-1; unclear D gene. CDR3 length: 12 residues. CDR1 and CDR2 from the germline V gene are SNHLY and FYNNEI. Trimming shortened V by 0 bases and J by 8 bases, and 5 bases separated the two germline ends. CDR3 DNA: TGTGCCAGCAGTGAAGCACGATATGAGCAGTTCTTC. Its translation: CASSEARYEQFF.

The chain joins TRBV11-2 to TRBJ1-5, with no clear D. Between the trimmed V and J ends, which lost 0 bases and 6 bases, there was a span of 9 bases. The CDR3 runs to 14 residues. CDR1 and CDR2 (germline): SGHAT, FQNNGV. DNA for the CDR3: TGTGCCAGCAGCTTAGATAGTAGTAGTCAGCCCCAGCATTTT. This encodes CASSLDSSSQPQHF.

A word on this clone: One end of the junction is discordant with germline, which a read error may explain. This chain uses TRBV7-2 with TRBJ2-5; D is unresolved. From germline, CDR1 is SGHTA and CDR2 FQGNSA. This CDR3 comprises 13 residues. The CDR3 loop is CASSLGVGPAGHF. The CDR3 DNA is TGTGCCAGCAGCTTAGGAGTGGGTCCAGCCGGCCACTTC.

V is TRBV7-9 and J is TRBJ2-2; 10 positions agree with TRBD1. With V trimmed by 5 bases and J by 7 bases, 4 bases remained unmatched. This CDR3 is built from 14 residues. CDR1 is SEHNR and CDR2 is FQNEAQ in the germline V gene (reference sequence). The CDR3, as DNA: TGTGCCAGCAGCCCAGGACAGGGGGTCGGGGAGCTGTTTTTT. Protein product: CASSPGQGVGELFF.

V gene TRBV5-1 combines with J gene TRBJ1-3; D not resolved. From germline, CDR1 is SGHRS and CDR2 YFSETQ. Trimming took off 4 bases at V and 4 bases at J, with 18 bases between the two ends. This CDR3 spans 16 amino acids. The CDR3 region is CASSPGDTTRGNTIYF. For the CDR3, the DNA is TGCGCCAGCAGCCCGGGAGACACGACCCGCGGAAACACCATATATTTT.

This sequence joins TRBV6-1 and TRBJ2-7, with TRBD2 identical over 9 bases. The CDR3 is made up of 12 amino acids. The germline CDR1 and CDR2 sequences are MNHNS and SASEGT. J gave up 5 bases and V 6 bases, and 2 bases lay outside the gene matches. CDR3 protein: CASSGLANEQYF. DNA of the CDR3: TGTGCCAGCAGCGGACTAGCGAACGAGCAGTACTTC.

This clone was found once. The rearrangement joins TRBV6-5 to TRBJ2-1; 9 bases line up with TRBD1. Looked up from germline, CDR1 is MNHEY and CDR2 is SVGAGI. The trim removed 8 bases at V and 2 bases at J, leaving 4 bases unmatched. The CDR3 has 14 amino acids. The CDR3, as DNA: TGTGCCAGCCGCAGGGACAGGGCCTACAATGAGCAGTTCTTC. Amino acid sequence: CASRRDRAYNEQFF.

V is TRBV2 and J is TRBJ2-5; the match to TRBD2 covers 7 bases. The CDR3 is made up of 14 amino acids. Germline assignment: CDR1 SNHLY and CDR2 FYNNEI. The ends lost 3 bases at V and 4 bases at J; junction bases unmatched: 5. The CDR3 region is CASSEGLNRETQYF. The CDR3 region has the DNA TGTGCCAGCAGTGAGGGACTAAATAGAGAGACCCAGTACTTC. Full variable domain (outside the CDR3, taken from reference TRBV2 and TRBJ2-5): EPEVTQTPSHQVTQMGQEVILRCVPISNHLYFYWYRQILGQKVEFLVSFYNNEISEKSEIFDDQFSVERPDGSNFTLKIRSTKLEDSAMYFCASSEGLNRETQYFGPGTRLLVL.

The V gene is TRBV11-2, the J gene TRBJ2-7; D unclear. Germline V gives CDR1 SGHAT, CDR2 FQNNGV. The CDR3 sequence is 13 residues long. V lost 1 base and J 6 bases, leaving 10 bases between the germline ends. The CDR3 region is CASSLGRALEQYF. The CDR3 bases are TGTGCCAGCAGCTTAGGAAGGGCCCTCGAGCAGTACTTC.

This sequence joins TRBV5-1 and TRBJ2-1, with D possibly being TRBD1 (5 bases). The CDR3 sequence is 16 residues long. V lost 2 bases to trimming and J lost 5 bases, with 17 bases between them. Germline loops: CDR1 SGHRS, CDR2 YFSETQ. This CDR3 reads CASSFRPSQGHNEQFF. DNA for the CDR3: TGCGCCAGCAGCTTTCGACCGAGTCAGGGTCACAATGAGCAGTTCTTC. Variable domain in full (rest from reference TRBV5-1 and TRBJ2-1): KAGVTQTPRYLIKTRGQQVTLSCSPISGHRSVSWYQQTPGQGLQFLFEYFSETQRNKGNFPGRFSGRQFSNSRSEMNVSTLELGDSALYLCASSFRPSQGHNEQFFGPGTRLTVL.

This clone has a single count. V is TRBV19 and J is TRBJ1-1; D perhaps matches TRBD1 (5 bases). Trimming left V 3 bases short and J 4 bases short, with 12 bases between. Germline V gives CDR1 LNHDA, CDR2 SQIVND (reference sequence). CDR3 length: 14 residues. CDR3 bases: TGTGCCAGTAGTATGCGCCTCGGGGGCACTGAAGCTTTCTTT. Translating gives CASSMRLGGTEAFF. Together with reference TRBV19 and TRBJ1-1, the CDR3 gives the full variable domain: DGGITQSPKYLFRKEGQNVTLSCEQNLNHDAMYWYRQDPGQGLRLIYYSQIVNDFQKGDIAEGYSVSREKKESFPLTVTSAQKNPTAFYLCASSMRLGGTEAFFGQGTRLTVV.